The 13 T cell receptor beta chains in this list originate from one sample, sequenced in a study of T-cell memory formation after mild COVID-19. TCRdb used MiXCR to reprocess the 5' RACE reads, holding one entry per CDR3 protein. This table has about 270,000 distinct CDR3 sequences, under 20% appearing once. Specimen: PBMCs or a T cell subset sorted from them (not recorded which). The receptors were gathered from a man between 18 and 29 years old who had mild COVID-19 (a few samples of this study predate the infection). Cell type and time point are not known.

This clonotype was counted a few times. The chain combines TRBV3-1 with TRBJ1-6; 9 bases are shared with TRBD1. This CDR3 is built from 15 residues. Unmatched junction bases numbered 9, after V lost 5 bases and J lost 10 bases. CDR1 and CDR2 (germline): LGHDT, YNNKEL (reference sequence). CDR3: CASSEWTGEGSPLHF. DNA of the CDR3: TGTGCCAGCAGCGAATGGACAGGGGAAGGATCACCCCTCCACTTT.

The chain employs TRBV7-9 and TRBJ2-1; the D gene is possibly TRBD1 (5 bases). Germline lookup yields CDR1 SEHNR and CDR2 FQNEAQ (reference sequence). The CDR3 has 13 amino acids. Trimming cost V 4 bases and J 6 bases, with 10 bases left between them. CDR3 loop: CASSWGRTNEQFF. CDR3 sequence (DNA): TGTGCCAGCAGCTGGGGCAGGACCAATGAGCAGTTCTTC.

The chain employs TRBV5-1 and TRBJ2-1; D perhaps matches TRBD1 (6 bases). Trimming shortened V by 3 bases and J by 4 bases, and 11 bases separated the two germline ends. The germline gives CDR1 SGHRS, CDR2 YFSETQ. The CDR3 is 14 amino acids. The CDR3 reads CASSSGQPYNEQFF. DNA for the CDR3: TGCGCCAGCAGCTCCGGACAGCCGTACAATGAGCAGTTCTTC. Supplemented by reference TRBV5-1 and TRBJ2-1, the full variable domain reads KAGVTQTPRYLIKTRGQQVTLSCSPISGHRSVSWYQQTPGQGLQFLFEYFSETQRNKGNFPGRFSGRQFSNSRSEMNVSTLELGDSALYLCASSSGQPYNEQFFGPGTRLTVL.

This clonotype was counted a few times. The chain employs TRBV20-1 and TRBJ2-7, with 9 bases matching TRBD2. Germline V gene data show CDR1 as DFQATT and CDR2 as SNEGSKA (reference sequence). Trimming removed 1 base from V and 3 bases from J; junction bases left unmatched: 4. This CDR3 spans 14 amino acids. The CDR3 loop is CSARGSSGGYEQYF. In DNA, the CDR3 is TGCAGTGCTAGAGGCAGTAGCGGGGGCTACGAGCAGTACTTC.

This chain connects TRBV7-2 to TRBJ2-3, with D unresolved. This CDR3 is built from 12 residues. Per the germline V gene, CDR1 is SGHTA and CDR2 is FQGNSA. V was shortened by 5 bases and J by 8 bases, with 11 bases between the two germline ends. Written as DNA, the CDR3 is TGTGCCAGCAGCGAATCGGTTGGTACGCAGTATTTT. It translates to CASSESVGTQYF.

The sample holds a few counts of this clonotype. CDR3 bases: TGTGCCAGCAGTTACTCGTTGAATCAGCCCCAGCATTTT. Protein: CASSYSLNQPQHF. The gene calls are TRBV6-2 or TRBV6-3 and TRBJ1-5; the D is unclear. The CDR3 runs 13 residues. Germline CDR1 and CDR2: MNHEY and SVGEGT. The V gene lost 0 bases and the J gene lost 4 bases, with 4 bases spanning the gap.

In this sample, this clonotype turned up many times. This chain links TRBV7-9 with TRBJ1-3; weak D call: TRBD1 (6 bases). CDR1 and CDR2 from the germline V gene are SEHNR and FQNEAQ (reference sequence). CDR3 size: 16 residues. Trimming pared 5 bases from V and 4 bases from J, leaving 18 bases between. This CDR3 reads CASSPKIRTAGNTIYF. The CDR3 DNA is TGTGCCAGCAGCCCTAAGATCCGGACAGCGGGAAACACCATATATTTT. The whole variable domain, filled in from reference TRBV7-9 and TRBJ1-3, reads DTGVSQNPRHKITKRGQNVTFRCDPISEHNRLYWYRQTLGQGPEFLTYFQNEAQLEKSRLLSDRFSAERPKGSFSTLEIQRTEQGDSAMYLCASSPKIRTAGNTIYFGEGSWLTVV.

This rearrangement joins TRBV2 to TRBJ2-7; 8 bases agree with TRBD2. Losses at the gene ends were 8 bases for V and 4 bases for J; bases not matched to a gene: 4. The germline V gene encodes CDR1 SNHLY and CDR2 FYNNEI. This CDR3 has 12 amino acids. CDR3 nucleotides: TGTGCCAGCTCGGGGGGGGGATACGAGCAGTACTTC. Translation gives CASSGGGYEQYF.

This chain uses TRBV20-1 with TRBJ2-5; 7 bases are shared with TRBD1. Trimming at V came to 3 bases and at J to 2 bases, leaving 9 bases not matched to a gene. Germline CDR1 DFQATT, CDR2 SNEGSKA (reference sequence). This CDR3 is 15 amino acids long. The CDR3 nucleotides are TGCAGTGCTAGTTGGACCCGGGACAGTCAAGAGACCCAGTACTTC. Its translation is CSASWTRDSQETQYF.

This clonotype has just a few counts. V and J are TRBV6-5 and TRBJ1-5, with D possibly being TRBD1 (5 bases). Germline values: CDR1 MNHEY, CDR2 SVGAGI. The CDR3 runs 15 residues. V lost 0 bases to trimming and J lost 4 bases, with 10 bases between them. CDR3 residues: CASSYSGARNQPQHF. In nucleotides, the CDR3 is TGTGCCAGCAGTTACTCAGGGGCGAGAAATCAGCCCCAGCATTTT.

This chain uses TRBV19 with TRBJ2-6; possible D gene TRBD2, 5 bases. Germline CDR1 LNHDA, CDR2 SQIVND (reference sequence). The CDR3 contains 15 residues. Trimming shortened V by 5 bases and J by 0 bases, and 8 bases separated the two germline ends. The CDR3 region has the DNA TGTGCCAGTAGTGCCCGGGGCTCTGGGGCCAACGTCCTGACTTTC. This sequence encodes CASSARGSGANVLTF.

This clonotype was counted between two and nine times. The CDR3 region has the DNA TGTGCCAGCAGCGACCGTGAGGGAACCGGGGAGCTGTTTTTT. Its protein is CASSDREGTGELFF. The chain has TRBV6-5 and TRBJ2-2; tentative D call: TRBD2 (5 bases). V gave up 6 bases and J gave up 5 bases, with 13 bases separating them. Germline lookup yields CDR1 MNHEY and CDR2 SVGAGI. CDR3 size: 14 residues.

This clonotype appeared a few times. The genes are TRBV7-9 and TRBJ2-1, with 14 positions matching TRBD2. From germline, CDR1 is SEHNR and CDR2 FQNEAQ (reference sequence). There are 17 residues in the CDR3. J was trimmed by 0 bases and V by 5 bases; bases with no gene match: 3. CDR3 amino acids: CASSGTSGRHSYNEQFF. In DNA form, the CDR3 reads TGTGCCAGCAGCGGGACTAGCGGGAGACACTCCTACAATGAGCAGTTCTTC. The variable domain in full, completed from reference TRBV7-9 and TRBJ2-1, reads DTGVSQNPRHKITKRGQNVTFRCDPISEHNRLYWYRQTLGQGPEFLTYFQNEAQLEKSRLLSDRFSAERPKGSFSTLEIQRTEQGDSAMYLCASSGTSGRHSYNEQFFGPGTRLTVL.